Below, 9 T cell receptor beta chains from the same sample are listed, as sequenced in a study of lymphopenia after photon versus proton radiotherapy. Using immunoSEQ multiplex PCR, the repertoire was profiled, and TCRdb retains in-frame clones only, with some absent. The sample lists 75,000 to 95,000 clones; around four fifths were seen once. Sequenced material: peripheral blood, taken from a patient treated with proton-based radiotherapy. These receptors all come from a man in his 60s with pancreatic cancer.

V gene TRBV28 combines with J gene TRBJ1-5; D unclear. The V end lost 6 bases, the J end lost 1 base, and 4 bases lay between the germline ends. Germline V gives CDR1 MDHEN, CDR2 SYDVKM. The CDR3 extends over 12 amino acids. The CDR3 DNA reads TGTGCCAGCAGAAGGAGCAATCAGCCCCAGCATTTT. It specifies CASRRSNQPQHF.

The genes are TRBV7-9 and TRBJ1-4; the match to TRBD1 covers 7 bases. CDR3 size: 15 residues. Trimming removed 5 bases from V and 7 bases from J; junction bases left unmatched: 10. CDR1 is SEHNR and CDR2 is FQNEAQ in the germline V gene (reference sequence). Here the CDR3 reads CASSPIQGRSEKLFF. As DNA, the CDR3 is TGTGCCAGCAGCCCAATACAGGGGCGGTCTGAAAAACTGTTTTTT. Variable domain in full (rest from reference TRBV7-9 and TRBJ1-4): DTGVSQNPRHKITKRGQNVTFRCDPISEHNRLYWYRQTLGQGPEFLTYFQNEAQLEKSRLLSDRFSAERPKGSFSTLEIQRTEQGDSAMYLCASSPIQGRSEKLFFGSGTQLSVL.

This clone was counted once. The chain carries TRBV5-1 and TRBJ2-5, with TRBD2 matching 11 bases. This CDR3 is built from 15 residues. V trimming: 4 bases; J trimming: 5 bases; junction bases outside the gene matches: 7. The germline CDR1 and CDR2 sequences are SGHRS and YFSETQ. The chain's CDR3 is CASSMIAGGDETQYF. The CDR3 nucleotides are TGCGCCAGCAGCATGATAGCGGGAGGGGATGAGACCCAGTACTTC.

The V call is TRBV4-1, the J call TRBJ1-3; D remains unclear. Trimming took off 1 base at V and 5 bases at J, with 12 bases between the two ends. CDR1 MGHRA and CDR2 YSYEKL come from the germline V gene. The CDR3 sequence is 15 residues long. CDR3 sequence reads: CASSQGGGWRNTIYF. The CDR3 nucleotides read TGCGCCAGCAGCCAAGGTGGAGGGTGGCGAAACACCATATATTTT.

The chain couples TRBV19 to TRBJ2-2; 10 bases align to TRBD2. The CDR3 runs 19 residues. Germline V gene lookup returns CDR1 LNHDA and CDR2 SQIVND (reference sequence). V trimming: 0 bases; J trimming: 3 bases; junction bases outside the gene matches: 10. CDR3 nucleotide sequence: TGTGCCAGTAGTATAGATCGGCGGGCTAGCGGGAGTGACACCGGGGAGCTGTTTTTT. It is translated as CASSIDRRASGSDTGELFF.

This clone turned up a few times. The gene calls are TRBV6-5 and TRBJ2-1; 9 nucleotides line up with TRBD2. This CDR3 is 15 amino acids long. The junction had 8 bases not matched to a gene; V was cut back by 1 base and J by 10 bases. CDR1 MNHEY and CDR2 SVGAGI come from the germline V gene. CDR3 sequence: CASSYFGTSIGEQFF. CDR3 nucleotide sequence: TGTGCCAGCAGTTACTTCGGGACTAGCATCGGAGAGCAGTTCTTC.

The chain combines TRBV9 with TRBJ1-1; TRBD1 aligns across 10 bases. The CDR3 spans 14 residues. CDR1 is SGDLS, CDR2 YYNGEE, per germline. With 3 bases clipped from V and 3 bases from J, the junction kept 2 bases outside the gene matches. CDR3 residues: CASSGGQGHTEAFF. In DNA, the CDR3 is TGTGCCAGCAGCGGGGGACAGGGGCACACTGAAGCTTTCTTT.

The chain carries TRBV28 and TRBJ1-1; D may be TRBD1 (5 bases). There are 15 residues in the CDR3. Germline assignment: CDR1 MDHEN and CDR2 SYDVKM. The ends were cut back, 6 bases at V and 1 base at J, with 15 bases in the middle. The CDR3 bases are TGTGCCAGCAGCCCCCAGGGTCCCGCGAACACTGAAGCTTTCTTT. This translates into CASSPQGPANTEAFF.

The V call is TRBV28, the J call TRBJ2-5, with TRBD2 identical over 7 bases. V lost 2 bases to trimming and J lost 0 bases; unmatched junction nucleotides: 9. The CDR3 extends over 17 amino acids. CDR1 and CDR2 (germline): MDHEN, SYDVKM. CDR3 residues: CASSLGSTRGDQETQYF. The CDR3 region has the DNA TGTGCCAGCAGTTTAGGCTCTACTCGGGGGGACCAAGAGACCCAGTACTTC.